This T cell receptor beta chain was found in a study of blood T cell repertoires in COVID-19. Sequenced by immunoSEQ multiplex PCR; TCRdb stores in-frame clones only, minus some. Here the sample spans approximately 300,000 clones, roughly 90% being singletons. Enrollment of patients from Seattle took place during active infection, with longitudinal follow-up. The ends were cut back, 4 bases at V and 5 bases at J, with 8 bases in the middle. Germline V CDR1 and CDR2: MDHEN, SYDVKM. This CDR3 has 13 residues. This clonotype originated in a woman between 25 and 40 years old with COVID-19, enrolled during active disease. Sequenced material: peripheral blood. The chain combines TRBV28 with TRBJ2-2; D gene uncertain. The CDR3 DNA is TGTGCCAGCAGTTCCTTAGATACCGGGGAGCTGTTTTTT. Protein: CASSSLDTGELFF.